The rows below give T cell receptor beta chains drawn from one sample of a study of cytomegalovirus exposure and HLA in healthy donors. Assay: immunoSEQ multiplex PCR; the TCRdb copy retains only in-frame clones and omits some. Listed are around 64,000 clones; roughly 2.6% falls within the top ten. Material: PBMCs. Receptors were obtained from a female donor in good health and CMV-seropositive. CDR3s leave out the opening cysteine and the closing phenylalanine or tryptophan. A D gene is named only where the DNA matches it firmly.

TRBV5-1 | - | ASSHDRFTGNTIY
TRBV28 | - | ASSNLVGLINYGYT
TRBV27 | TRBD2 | ASSELAGGPYNEQF
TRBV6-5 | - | ASSYSGGVGTEAF
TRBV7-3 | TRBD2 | ASSRMAGGPYEQF
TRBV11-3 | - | ASSLFLLAEQY
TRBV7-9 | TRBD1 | ASSSRQGTNYGYT
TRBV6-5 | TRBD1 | ASSYYGTGNTEAF
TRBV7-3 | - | ASSASTDTEAF
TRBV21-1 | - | ASSKGRGTEAF
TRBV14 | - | ASSQGPYEQY
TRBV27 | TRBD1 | ASSFQSTGSKQY
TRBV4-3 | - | ASSRNGGGEYNEQF
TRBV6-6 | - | ASSPPTGPTEAF
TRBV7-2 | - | ASSLQGQEKLF
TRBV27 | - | ASSLGIANTEAF
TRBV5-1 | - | ASSPLPQESYGYT
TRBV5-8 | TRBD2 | ASSSLAGEGRDTQY
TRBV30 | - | AWRVAGISGNTIY
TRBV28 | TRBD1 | ASTIPGQGEDEKLF
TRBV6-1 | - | ASSEGGGFQPQH
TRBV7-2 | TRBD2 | ASSSDPPSSGGQQY
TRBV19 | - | ASSPRWTEAF
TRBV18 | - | ASSPVQAASYNEQF
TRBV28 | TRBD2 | ASSSSPVGLAHNEQF
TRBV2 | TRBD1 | ASRETGGGYT
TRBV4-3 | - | ASSQVQALEQF
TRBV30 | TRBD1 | AWISGTGGYEQY
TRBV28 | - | ASSNLGGLEEQY
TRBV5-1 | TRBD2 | ASSGLAGGPQEQY
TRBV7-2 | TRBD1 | ASRGQGAGEQY
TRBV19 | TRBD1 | ASKNPTGGDQETQY
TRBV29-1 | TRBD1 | SDEGPGQGVGYT
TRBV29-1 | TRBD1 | SVGEDRMH
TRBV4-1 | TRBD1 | ASSLNRGGQPQH
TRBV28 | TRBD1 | ASSLPATGTGVSYEQY
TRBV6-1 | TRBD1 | ASRGDRDGNQPQH
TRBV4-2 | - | ASSQGKGDGYT
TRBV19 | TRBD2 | ASSIRPGLAGGNNEQY
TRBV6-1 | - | ASKGRVKNIQY
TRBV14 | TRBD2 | ASSHVAGDFDNEQF
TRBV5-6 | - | ASSLFSETQY
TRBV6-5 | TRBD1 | ATLYRGRGDEQY
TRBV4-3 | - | ASSQRTDQETQY
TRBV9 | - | ASSVATSRTEAF
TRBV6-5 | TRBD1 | ASRQGTGRNEQF
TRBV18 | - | ASSPTRTADTEAF
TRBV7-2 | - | ASSLLGVGEGYT
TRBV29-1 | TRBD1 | SAGVRGRGTGELF
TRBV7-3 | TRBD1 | ASSSTGTGGTGELF
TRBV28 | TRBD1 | ASSSSTGFEKLF
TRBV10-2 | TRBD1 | ASSESYRGHEQY
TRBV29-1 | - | SVEEGTTDYEQY